This TCR beta chain was observed in a study of Graves' ophthalmopathy and Graves' hyperthyroidism. Study-wide results and caveats: Most thyroid clonotypes with frequency above 0.001 were detected in blood too.

A few counts support this clonotype. As yet, its antigen is unknown. Investigators amplified TCR beta CDR3 regions from RNA transcripts. An initial RT-PCR round employing HTBI primers preceded a second-round multiplex PCR. TCRdb re-analysed the multiplex PCR reads in MiXCR, keeping a single row per CDR3 protein. In the table there are more than 1,000,000 distinct CDR3 sequences, 35% to 40% of which are singletons. The CDR3 has 18 amino acids. With 4 bases removed from V and 2 bases from J, the gap between germline ends came to 23 bases. The germline V gene has CDR1 LNHDA and CDR2 SQIVND (reference sequence).

The rearrangement joins TRBV19 to TRBJ2-5; TRBD2 is a possible D gene (6 bases). Specimen: peripheral blood or thyroid tissue (not recorded which). The receptor was derived from an adult man with Graves' hyperthyroidism. The CDR3 here is CASSTLEGPGTEQETQYF. In nucleotides, the CDR3 is TGTGCCAGTAGTACTCTAGAGGGCCCGGGGACTGAACAAGAGACCCAGTACTTC.